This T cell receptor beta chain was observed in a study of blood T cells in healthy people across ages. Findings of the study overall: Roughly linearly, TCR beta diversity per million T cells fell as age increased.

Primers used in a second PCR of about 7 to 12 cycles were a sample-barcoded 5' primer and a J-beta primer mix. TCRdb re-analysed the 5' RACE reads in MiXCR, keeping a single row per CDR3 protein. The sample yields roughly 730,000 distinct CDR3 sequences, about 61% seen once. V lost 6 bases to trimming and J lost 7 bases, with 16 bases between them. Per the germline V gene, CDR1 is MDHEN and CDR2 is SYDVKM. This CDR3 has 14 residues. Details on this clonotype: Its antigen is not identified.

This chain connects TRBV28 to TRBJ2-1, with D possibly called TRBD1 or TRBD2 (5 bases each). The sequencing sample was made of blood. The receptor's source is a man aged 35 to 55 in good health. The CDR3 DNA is TGTGCCAGCAGCTGGGGGACGTTTGATAATGAGCAGTTCTTC. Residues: CASSWGTFDNEQFF.